This T cell receptor (beta chain) was captured in a study of T-cell memory formation after mild COVID-19. Study summary: Among the donors, TCR clusters were largely specific to each donor.

CDR3 length: 13 residues. The V end was cut by 3 bases, the J end by 5 bases, with 10 bases between. Researchers used 5'RACE with constant-segment primers to make TCR alpha and TCR beta cDNA libraries that carry sample barcodes and UMIs. TCRdb re-derived calls from the 5' RACE reads in MiXCR, one entry per CDR3 protein. The data show a few hundred thousand distinct CDR3 sequences, 15% to 20% seen once. Study observations and caveats: CD4+ clones that contracted lay mainly in CM and EM; CD8+ ones lay in EMRA. Cross-reactive memory seemingly joined, as some responding clones were found in pre-infection memory.

For this clonotype: Antigen: not known.

The clonotype comes from a man between 18 and 35 years old who had mild COVID-19 (a few samples of this study predate the infection). Cell type and time point are not known. The chain uses TRBV12-3 or TRBV12-4 and TRBJ1-2; D ambiguous. Sequences were obtained from PBMCs or a T cell subset sorted from them (not recorded which). Here the CDR3 reads CASSFDLRYGYTF. The CDR3 nucleotides are TGTGCCAGCAGTTTCGACTTGCGGTATGGCTACACCTTC.